This T cell receptor (beta chain) was recovered during a study of blood T cell repertoires in COVID-19. For the study at large: Both acute and convalescent COVID-19 samples were obtained from the United States, Italy and Spain. From T cells, B-cell-depleted T cells, or PBMCs came the material, which was cDNA or gDNA.

Original handling: Researchers report that nucleated cell counts were estimated from reference gene primer amplification. Generated by immunoSEQ multiplex PCR, the TCRdb table keeps only in-frame clones and is missing some. The DNA was the basis for D and trimming; V, J and clone size are from that table. The table includes about 170,000 clones, roughly 84% detected once. The V gene's germline CDR1 is SGHTA and CDR2 FQGNSA. This CDR3 has 13 amino acids. V was shortened by 7 bases and J by 2 bases, with 11 bases between the two germline ends. The source material was peripheral blood. The V and J genes are TRBV7-2 and TRBJ2-5; perhaps TRBD2 as D (5 bases). This receptor was identified in a man between 60 and 75 years old who had recovered from COVID-19. CDR3 DNA sequence: TGTGCCAGCAACCCGGGAACTCAAGAGACCCAGTACTTC. As protein: CASNPGTQETQYF.